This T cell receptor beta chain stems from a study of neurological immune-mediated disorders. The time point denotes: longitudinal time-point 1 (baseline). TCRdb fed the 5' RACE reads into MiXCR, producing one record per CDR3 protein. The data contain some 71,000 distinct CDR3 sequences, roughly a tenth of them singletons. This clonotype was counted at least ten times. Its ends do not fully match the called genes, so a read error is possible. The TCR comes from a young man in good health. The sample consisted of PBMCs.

DNA of the CDR3: TGTGCCACCGGCCTGAGGACGAGCTATTTGGGGTTCGACTTC. This sequence encodes CATGLRTSYLGFDF. J is TRBJ1-2 and V is TRBV28; D gene uncertain. In germline, CDR1 is MDHEN, CDR2 SYDVKM. The CDR3 is 14 residues long.